This T cell receptor beta chain stems from a study of cytomegalovirus exposure and HLA in healthy donors. Study-level background: As an earlier analysis found, about 179 million T cells yielded about 120 million unique TCR beta sequences.

In the PCR, 60 Vbeta and 13 Jbeta primers were used. In the source study's methods: About 11 million of 65 million to 95 million unique TCR beta chains were shared, per a later count. Method: immunoSEQ multiplex PCR; TCRdb's copy keeps in-frame clones and lacks some. The V and J calls and the clone size are those of that table, but D and trimming were determined from the DNA. The sample contains under 150,000 clones, 70% to 80% of which appear only once. General study findings and limits: Some V segments could not be told apart, so they were left out, TRBV6-2 and TRBV6-3 among them.

A word on this clone: Antigen unknown.

Trimming pared 5 bases from V and 9 bases from J, leaving 11 bases between. Germline CDR1 is SGHTA and CDR2 is FQGTGA. CDR3 size: 12 residues. The V call is TRBV7-3, the J call TRBJ2-1; D may be TRBD2 (6 bases). This receptor was identified in a man aged 25 to 40 in good health and CMV-seronegative. Material for sequencing was PBMCs. As DNA, the CDR3 is TGTGCCAGCAGCCGCCTGGGGGGTGAGCAGTTCTTC. It codes for CASSRLGGEQFF.